One T cell receptor beta chain is described in this entry. The sample comes from a study of CDR3 diversity in severe acne. Between the trimmed V and J ends, which lost 6 bases and 0 bases, there was a span of 15 bases. Germline CDR1 is MGHDK and CDR2 is SYGVNS. This CDR3 contains 15 residues. TCRdb re-called the PCR reads through MiXCR, storing one row per CDR3 protein. In the table there are approximately 90,000 distinct CDR3 sequences, roughly 49% of which are singletons. This sequence was found in a male donor with severe acne vulgaris. Sequenced: blood. This sequence joins TRBV25-1 and TRBJ2-7, with D maybe TRBD1 (7 bases). DNA for the CDR3: TGTGCCAGCAGCTTACGGCGGGACAGCTCCTACGAGCAGTACTTC. This codes for CASSLRRDSSYEQYF.